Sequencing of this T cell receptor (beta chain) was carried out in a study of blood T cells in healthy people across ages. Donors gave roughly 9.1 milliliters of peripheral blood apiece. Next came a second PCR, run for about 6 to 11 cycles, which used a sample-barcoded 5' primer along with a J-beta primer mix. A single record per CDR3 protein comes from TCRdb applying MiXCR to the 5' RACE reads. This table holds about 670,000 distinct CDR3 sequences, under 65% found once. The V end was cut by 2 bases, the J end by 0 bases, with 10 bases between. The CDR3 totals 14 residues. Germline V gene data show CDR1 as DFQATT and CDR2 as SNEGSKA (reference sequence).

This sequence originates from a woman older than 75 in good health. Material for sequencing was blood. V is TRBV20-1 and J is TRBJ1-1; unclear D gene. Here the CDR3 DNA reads TGCAGTGCTAGATGGGGTGCCATGAACACTGAAGCTTTCTTT. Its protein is CSARWGAMNTEAFF.